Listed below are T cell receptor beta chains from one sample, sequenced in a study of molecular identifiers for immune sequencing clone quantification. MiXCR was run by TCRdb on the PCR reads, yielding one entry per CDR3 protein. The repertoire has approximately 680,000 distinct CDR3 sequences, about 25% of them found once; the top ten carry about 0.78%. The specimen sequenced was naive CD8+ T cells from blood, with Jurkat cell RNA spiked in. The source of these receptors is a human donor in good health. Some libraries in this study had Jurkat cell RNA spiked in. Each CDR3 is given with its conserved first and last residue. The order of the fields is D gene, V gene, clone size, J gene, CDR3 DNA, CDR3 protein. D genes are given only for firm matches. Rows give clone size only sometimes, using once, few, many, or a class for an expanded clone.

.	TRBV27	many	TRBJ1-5	TGTGCCAGCAGTAGGGGAGGGGGTTTTGAGCCCCAGCATTTT	CASSRGGGFEPQHF
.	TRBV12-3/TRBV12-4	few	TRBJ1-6	TGTGCCAGCAGGCCCGGCGGGCCCGCACCCCTCCACTTT	CASRPGGPAPLHF
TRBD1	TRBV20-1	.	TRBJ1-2	TGCAGTGCTATCGGTCAGGGGGTGCAAGTTTACTATGGCTACACCTTC	CSAIGQGVQVYYGYTF
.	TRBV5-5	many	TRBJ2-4	TGTGCCAGCAGCTTGGGGACAGAAAACATTCAGTACTTC	CASSLGTENIQYF
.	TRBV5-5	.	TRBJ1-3	TGTGCCAGCTGCCGTAGGACTGGAAACACCATATATTTT	CASCRRTGNTIYF
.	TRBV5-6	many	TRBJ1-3	TGTGCCAGCAGTACTGCCTCCTTCCCTCCCTCTGGAAACACCATATATTTT	CASSTASFPPSGNTIYF
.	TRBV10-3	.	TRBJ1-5	TGTGCCATCAGTGATCGGACACCCGATCGGCCCCTGCATTTT	CAISDRTPDRPLHF
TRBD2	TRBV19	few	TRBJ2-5	TGTGCCAGTAGCCTGACTAGCTCTACGTGGGGGACCCAGTACTTC	CASSLTSSTWGTQYF
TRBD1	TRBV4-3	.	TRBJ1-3	TGCGCCAGCAGCCAAAGCAGGGGGTATGGAAACACCATATATTTT	CASSQSRGYGNTIYF
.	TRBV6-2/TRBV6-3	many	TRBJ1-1	TGTGCCAGCAGGACAGGTGGTCGCACTGAAGCTTTCTTT	CASRTGGRTEAFF
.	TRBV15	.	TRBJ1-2	TGTGCCACCAGCATCGTCCTTGGCTCTGGCTACACCTTC	CATSIVLGSGYTF
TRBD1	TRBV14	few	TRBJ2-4	TGTGCCAGCAGCCAAGACCCGGGACAGGGACACTTAGCCAAAAACATTCAGTACTTC	CASSQDPGQGHLAKNIQYF
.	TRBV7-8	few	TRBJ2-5	TGTGCCAGCAGCTTAGCGAGGGGGGGCGCCCCCCAAGAGACCCAGTACTTC	CASSLARGGAPQETQYF
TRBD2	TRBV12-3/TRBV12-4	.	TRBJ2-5	TGTGCCCGCGGAGTAGCGGGGGCCCCTGAGCCCCAGTACTTC	CARGVAGAPEPQYF
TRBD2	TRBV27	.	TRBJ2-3	TGTGCCAGCACCGGTAGCGGGTTGAGCACAGATACGCAGTATTTT	CASTGSGLSTDTQYF
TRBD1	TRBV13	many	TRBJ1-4	TGTGCCAGCAGCTACGGACAGGGATTGGGCGAAAAACTGTTTTTT	CASSYGQGLGEKLFF
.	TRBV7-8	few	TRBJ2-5	TGTGCCAGCAGCTTATGGGGGGTGGAGACCCAGTACTTC	CASSLWGVETQYF
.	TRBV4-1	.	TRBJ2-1	TGCGCCAGCAGCCTAAGCCTTAGCTCCTACAATGCGCAGTTCTTC	CASSLSLSSYNAQFF
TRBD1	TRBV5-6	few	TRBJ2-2	TGTGCCAGCAGCTTGTACTTAGGGACAGGGTACACCGGGGAGCTGTTTTTT	CASSLYLGTGYTGELFF
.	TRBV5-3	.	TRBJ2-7	TGTGCCAGCAGCGCCGGGGCTTCCCTCGAGCAGTACTTC	CASSAGASLEQYF
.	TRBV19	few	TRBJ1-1	TGTGCCAGTAGTATAGGGGCCCTGGCTTTCTTT	CASSIGALAFF
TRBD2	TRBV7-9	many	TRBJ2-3	TGTGCCAGCAGCTCGGGACTAGCCCTTCCCACAGATACGCAGTATTTT	CASSSGLALPTDTQYF
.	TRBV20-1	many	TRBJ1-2	TGCAGTGCTAGAGCCTTTGACAGAGCCAACTATGGCTACACCTTC	CSARAFDRANYGYTF
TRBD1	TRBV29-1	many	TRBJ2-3	TGCAGCGTTGCTAGACAGGGGGCTACAGATACGCAGTATTTT	CSVARQGATDTQYF
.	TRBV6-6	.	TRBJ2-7	TGTGCCAGCAGTTACCTCGGGACGAACTCCTACGAGCAGTACTTC	CASSYLGTNSYEQYF
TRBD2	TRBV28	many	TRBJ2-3	TGTGCCAGCAGTGGACTAGCTGACTCTAGCACAGATACGCAGTATTTT	CASSGLADSSTDTQYF
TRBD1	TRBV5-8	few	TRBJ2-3	TGTGCCAGCAGCGCAGGGACAGGCTCCACAGATACGCAGTATTTT	CASSAGTGSTDTQYF
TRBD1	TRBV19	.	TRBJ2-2	TGTGCCAGTAGTATGGTGTCAGGGGGCTTTAACGGGGAGCTGTTTTTT	CASSMVSGGFNGELFF
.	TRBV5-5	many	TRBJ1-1	TGTGCCAGCAGTCCCTTCGGGGCGGGGGAGTACACTGAAGCTTTCTTT	CASSPFGAGEYTEAFF
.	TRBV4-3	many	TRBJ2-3	TGCGCCAGCAGCCAAGCCCCCGAGGGGGGCACAGATACGCAGTATTTT	CASSQAPEGGTDTQYF
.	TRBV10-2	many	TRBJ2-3	TGCGCCAGCAGTGGGCAGACTAGGGCGACAGATACGCAGTATTTT	CASSGQTRATDTQYF
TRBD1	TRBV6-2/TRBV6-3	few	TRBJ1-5	TGTGCCAGCACTTCCAGGGGGGTGGGCAATCAGCCCCAGCATTTT	CASTSRGVGNQPQHF
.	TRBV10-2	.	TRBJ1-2	TGCGCCAGCAGTGATTATGAGAGAGCTGGGAGGGACTATGGCTACACCTTC	CASSDYERAGRDYGYTF
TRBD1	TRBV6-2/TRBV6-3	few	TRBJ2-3	TGTGCCAGCAGTTACGGGGACAGGGTCACAGATACGCAGTATTTT	CASSYGDRVTDTQYF
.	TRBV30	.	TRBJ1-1	TGTGCCTGGAGTGGGCAGGGGAGTACTGAAGCTTTCTTT	CAWSGQGSTEAFF
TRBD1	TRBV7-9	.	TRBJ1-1	TGTGCCAGCAGCCATCAGGGGGCGCGCACTGAAGCTTTCTTT	CASSHQGARTEAFF
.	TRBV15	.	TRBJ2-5	TGTGCCACCAGCAGAGATAGTCTAGCGAGGGAGACCCAGTACTTC	CATSRDSLARETQYF
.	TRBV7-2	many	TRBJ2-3	TGTGCCAGCAGCTTCCGCGAGGCCACAGATACGCAGTATTTT	CASSFREATDTQYF
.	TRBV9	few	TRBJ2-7	.	CASSVGVGASYEQHF
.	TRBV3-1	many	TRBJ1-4	TGTGCCAGCAGCCAAGTGGGCGGACTCAATGAAAAACTGTTTTTT	CASSQVGGLNEKLFF
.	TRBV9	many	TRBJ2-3	TGTGCCAGCAGCGGATCTTTTTCGAATACGCAGTATTTT	CASSGSFSNTQYF
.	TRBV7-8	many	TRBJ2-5	TGTGCCAGCAGCTTATGGCCAGAAGAGACCCAGTACTTC	CASSLWPEETQYF
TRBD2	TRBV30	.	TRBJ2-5	TGTGCCTGGAGTTGGACTAGCGGAAAAGAGACCCAGTACTTC	CAWSWTSGKETQYF
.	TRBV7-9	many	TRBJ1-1	TGTGCCAGCAGCTTAGGGGGGGGGCTGGGCACTGAAGCTTTCTTT	CASSLGGGLGTEAFF
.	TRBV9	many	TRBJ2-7	TGTGCCAGCAGCGTTGGAGGAACAGCCTACGAGCAGTACTTC	CASSVGGTAYEQYF
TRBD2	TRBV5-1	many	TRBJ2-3	TGCGCCAGCAGCTTACGGACTAGCGGGATGACAGAGGATACGCAGTATTTT	CASSLRTSGMTEDTQYF
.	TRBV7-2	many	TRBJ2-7	TGTGCCAGCAGCCCTCTTATCTACGAGCAGTACTTC	CASSPLIYEQYF
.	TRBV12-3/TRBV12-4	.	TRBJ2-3	TGTGCCAGCAGTACCCCCGCCAGGGTCGGCACAGATACGCAGTATTTT	CASSTPARVGTDTQYF
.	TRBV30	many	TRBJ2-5	TGTGCCTGGAGTGCCCACAGGGTCACAGAGACCCAGTACTTC	CAWSAHRVTETQYF
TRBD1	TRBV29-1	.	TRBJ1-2	TGCAGCGTTGAAGAAGGGGCTCTACAGGGGGTGGACTATGGCTACACCTTC	CSVEEGALQGVDYGYTF